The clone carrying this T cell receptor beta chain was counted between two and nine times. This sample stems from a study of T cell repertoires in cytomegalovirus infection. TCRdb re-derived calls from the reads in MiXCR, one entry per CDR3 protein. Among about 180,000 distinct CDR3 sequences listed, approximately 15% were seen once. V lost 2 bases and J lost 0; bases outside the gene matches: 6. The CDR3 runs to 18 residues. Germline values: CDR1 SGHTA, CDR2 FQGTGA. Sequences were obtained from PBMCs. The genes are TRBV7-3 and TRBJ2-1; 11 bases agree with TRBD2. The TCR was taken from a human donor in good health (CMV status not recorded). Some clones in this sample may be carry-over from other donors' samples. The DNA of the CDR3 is TGTGCCAGCAGCTTATGGGGGACTAGCGGAGGCTCCTACAATGAGCAGTTCTTC. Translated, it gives CASSLWGTSGGSYNEQFF.